A selection of T cell receptor beta chains follows, all from one sample in a study of neurological immune-mediated disorders. MiXCR, applied by TCRdb to the 5' RACE reads, yields one record per CDR3 protein. This table holds about 76,000 distinct CDR3 sequences, 17% found once. The sample comprised PBMCs. These receptors all come from a woman between 40 and 50 years old in good health. CDR3s include the opening cysteine and the closing phenylalanine or tryptophan. Fields, in order: V gene, clone size, D gene, J gene, CDR3 protein, CDR3 DNA. The D gene is left open where the match is weak. Clone size appears in some rows only: once, few, many, or a class for an expanded clone.

TRBV11-2	few	TRBD2	TRBJ2-7	CASISIAGLAGSNNYEQYF	TGTGCCAGCATCTCCATCGCGGGACTAGCGGGGTCTAATAACTACGAGCAGTACTTC
TRBV20-1	many	NA	TRBJ1-5	CSARDMGNGNQPQHF	TGCAGTGCTAGAGATATGGGAAATGGCAATCAGCCCCAGCATTTT
TRBV5-1	many	TRBD1	TRBJ1-1	CASSWGQDYTEAFF	TGCGCCAGCAGCTGGGGACAGGACTACACTGAAGCTTTCTTT
TRBV28	many	NA	TRBJ1-3	CASRKSDIYYLGNTIYF	TGTGCCAGCAGAAAATCGGACATCTACTACCTCGGAAACACCATATATTTT
TRBV12-5	many	NA	TRBJ1-3	CASGLLTGAPGNTIYF	TGTGCTAGTGGTTTGCTGACAGGCGCGCCTGGAAACACCATATATTTT
TRBV6-5	many	NA	TRBJ1-1	CASIAGVGTEAFF	TGTGCCAGCATAGCAGGGGTGGGCACTGAAGCTTTCTTT
TRBV7-2	many	NA	TRBJ2-1	CASSLVYGNNEQFF	TGTGCCAGCAGCTTAGTATACGGCAACAATGAGCAGTTCTTC
TRBV12-3/TRBV12-4	NA	NA	TRBJ1-1	CASSLFFRRNTEAFF	TGTGCCAGCAGTTTATTCTTTCGCAGAAACACTGAAGCTTTCTTT
TRBV29-1	many	NA	TRBJ1-2	CSVEDDTNWGRYTF	TGCAGCGTTGAAGATGATACCAACTGGGGGCGCTACACCTTC
TRBV20-1	few	NA	TRBJ1-3	CSASGPAGNTIYF	TGCAGTGCCTCCGGGCCAGCTGGAAACACCATATATTTT
TRBV10-3	many	NA	TRBJ2-2	CAISALGGRSTNTGELFF	TGTGCCATCAGTGCCCTCGGAGGCAGGAGCACGAACACCGGGGAGCTGTTTTTT
TRBV9	many	TRBD2	TRBJ2-7	CASSVLAGGTYEQYF	TGTGCCAGCAGCGTGCTAGCGGGGGGCACATACGAGCAGTACTTC
TRBV20-1	few	NA	TRBJ2-7	CSAPASWGLQQYF	TGCAGTGCTCCTGCATCGTGGGGGTTACAGCAGTACTTC
TRBV20-1	few	NA	TRBJ1-1	CSADQGGRSTEAFF	TGCAGTGCTGATCAGGGTGGTAGGAGCACTGAAGCTTTCTTT
TRBV7-3	many	NA	TRBJ1-1	CASSLGSNTEAFF	TGTGCCAGCAGCTTGGGAAGTAACACTGAAGCTTTCTTT
TRBV12-3/TRBV12-4	NA	NA	TRBJ2-6	CASTPDEEFSGANVLTF	TGTGCCAGCACCCCGGACGAGGAGTTCTCTGGGGCCAACGTCCTGACTTTC
TRBV7-3	few	TRBD1	TRBJ2-2	CASSSDRGPGELFF	TGTGCCAGCAGCTCCGACAGGGGGCCCGGGGAGCTGTTTTTT
TRBV28	many	TRBD1	TRBJ2-2	CASRPDRGRSTGELFF	TGTGCCAGCAGACCTGACAGGGGGCGATCCACCGGGGAGCTGTTTTTT
TRBV2	many	TRBD1	TRBJ1-1	CASSEQGGTTEAFF	TGTGCCAGCAGTGAACAGGGGGGTACCACTGAAGCTTTCTTT
TRBV29-1	NA	NA	TRBJ2-6	CSVFLTPGANVLTF	TGCAGCGTTTTTCTGACCCCTGGGGCCAACGTCCTGACTTTC
TRBV7-2	many	NA	TRBJ1-4	CASSLGRGMDEKLFF	TGTGCCAGCAGCTTAGGGAGGGGGATGGATGAAAAACTGTTTTTT
TRBV6-6	NA	NA	TRBJ2-7	CASSPSIYEQYF	TGTGCCAGCAGTCCCTCAATCTACGAGCAGTACTTC
TRBV5-1	many	NA	TRBJ2-3	CASSLIGGDTDTQYF	TGCGCCAGCAGCTTGATCGGAGGGGACACAGATACGCAGTATTTT
TRBV24-1	many	NA	TRBJ2-3	CATSAGLDDTQYF	TGTGCCACCAGTGCAGGGTTGGACGATACGCAGTATTTT
TRBV7-7	many	NA	TRBJ1-4	CASSLAGENEKLFF	TGTGCCAGCAGCTTAGCGGGGGAGAATGAAAAACTGTTTTTT
TRBV7-8	many	TRBD2	TRBJ2-5	CASSLAGLAGAQETQYF	TGTGCCAGCAGCTTAGCGGGACTAGCGGGGGCTCAAGAGACCCAGTACTTC
TRBV7-8	many	TRBD2	TRBJ2-5	CASSLAGTSGGRRQETQYF	TGTGCCAGCAGCTTAGCGGGGACTAGCGGGGGCCGCCGTCAAGAGACCCAGTACTTC
TRBV4-2	many	TRBD1	TRBJ1-2	CASSQDIGQGALSYGYTF	TGTGCCAGCAGCCAAGATATCGGACAGGGGGCCCTATCTTATGGCTACACCTTC
TRBV9	many	NA	TRBJ2-3	CASSVERRDTQYF	TGTGCCAGCAGCGTAGAACGGAGAGATACGCAGTATTTT
TRBV29-1	many	NA	TRBJ2-2	CSVGRNTGELFF	TGCAGCGTTGGGAGGAACACCGGGGAGCTGTTTTTT
TRBV5-1	many	NA	TRBJ2-1	CASSLVSGSWNEQFF	TGCGCCAGCAGCTTGGTTTCAGGGTCTTGGAATGAGCAGTTCTTC
TRBV9	many	NA	TRBJ2-3	CASSVLGGSTDTQYF	TGTGCCAGCAGCGTACTTGGCGGGAGCACAGATACGCAGTATTTT
TRBV10-3	few	NA	TRBJ2-3	CAIRGEGPDTQYF	TGTGCCATCAGGGGTGAGGGGCCCGATACGCAGTATTTT
TRBV24-1	many	NA	TRBJ1-5	CAGGGTRNQPQHF	TGTGCCGGGGGTGGGACGAGAAATCAGCCCCAGCATTTT
TRBV7-9	few	NA	TRBJ2-2	CASSLEFTGELFF	TGTGCCAGCAGCTTAGAGTTCACCGGGGAGCTGTTTTTT
TRBV6-6	NA	TRBD1	TRBJ1-1	CASRRDRGTEAFF	TGTGCTAGCAGGCGGGACAGGGGAACTGAAGCTTTCTTT
TRBV5-6	many	NA	TRBJ1-2	CASSVPGAPGSGYTF	TGTGCCAGCAGCGTTCCGGGGGCTCCTGGTAGTGGCTACACCTTC
TRBV11-2	many	TRBD1	TRBJ2-2	CASSLVFGLPGQGNTGELFF	TGTGCCAGCAGCTTAGTTTTCGGTCTACCGGGACAGGGTAACACCGGGGAGCTGTTTTTT
TRBV7-2	many	NA	TRBJ2-3	CASTSSRGSTDTQYF	TGTGCCAGCACCTCTTCAAGGGGGAGCACAGATACGCAGTATTTT
TRBV6-5	NA	NA	TRBJ2-7	CASNARGQRSYEQYF	TGTGCCAGCAACGCTAGAGGACAGAGATCCTACGAGCAGTACTTC
TRBV7-9	NA	NA	TRBJ2-7	CATQWDSYDQYF	TGTGCCACCCAGTGGGACTCCTACGACCAGTACTTC
TRBV7-2	many	NA	TRBJ1-2	CASSFPGGANYGYTF	TGTGCCAGCAGCTTCCCGGGGGGGGCTAACTATGGCTACACCTTC
TRBV7-2	NA	TRBD2	TRBJ2-3	CASRKPSGDTQYF	TGTGCCAGCAGGAAGCCTAGCGGGGATACGCAGTATTTT
TRBV5-1	few	NA	TRBJ2-3	CASSFLVVPSDTQYF	TGCGCCAGCAGCTTCTTGGTAGTCCCGTCAGATACGCAGTATTTT